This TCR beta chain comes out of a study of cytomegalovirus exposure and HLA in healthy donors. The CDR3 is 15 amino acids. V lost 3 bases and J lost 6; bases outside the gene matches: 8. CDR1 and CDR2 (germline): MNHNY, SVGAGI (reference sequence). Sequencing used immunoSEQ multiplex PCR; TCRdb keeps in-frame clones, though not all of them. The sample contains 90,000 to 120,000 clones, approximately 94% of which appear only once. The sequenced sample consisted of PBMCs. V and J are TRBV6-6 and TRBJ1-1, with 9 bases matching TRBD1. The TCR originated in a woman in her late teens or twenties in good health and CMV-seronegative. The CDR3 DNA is TGTGCCAGCAGTTATCTTGACAGGGGGAAGTCTGAAGCTTTCTTT. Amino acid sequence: CASSYLDRGKSEAFF.